These 10 T cell receptor beta chains were sequenced from one sample in a study of blood T cell repertoires in COVID-19 (dated by TCRdb to 2018 to 2020). Preparation of the library involved the immunoSEQ multiplex PCR assay. The table comes from immuneACCESS by way of TCRdb, which keeps in-frame sequences with V and J called. Part of the clones is missing from these tables; in studies checked, under half for an unresolved V gene and the rest for unknown reasons. The sample table shows 200,000 to 250,000 clones, and about nine tenths are seen once. In total, the top ten clones hold 2.7% of the sample. Sequencing was done on a sample of peripheral blood. Every receptor here comes from a woman in her sixties or seventies with acute or convalescent COVID-19.

The gene calls are TRBV18 and TRBJ2-5, with 7 bases lining up with TRBD1. The CDR3 loop spans 15 amino acids. V gave up 6 bases and J gave up 2 bases; unmatched junction bases: 9. Germline V gives CDR1 KGHSH, CDR2 LQKENI. This CDR3 is CASSSQGTRQETQYF. In DNA form, the CDR3 reads TGTGCCAGCTCGTCACAGGGGACCCGACAAGAGACCCAGTACTTC.

This chain links TRBV15 with TRBJ1-4, with D perhaps matching TRBD1 (5 bases). V was cut by 0 bases and J by 8 bases, with 10 bases left in between. Germline V gives CDR1 LNHNV, CDR2 YYDKDF (reference sequence). The CDR3 consists of 14 residues. The CDR3 DNA is TGTGCCACCAGCAGAGATCAGGGTGAGGAAAAACTGTTTTTT. Translated, it gives CATSRDQGEEKLFF.

V and J are TRBV7-8 and TRBJ1-1; D may be TRBD1 (6 bases). The CDR3 runs to 14 residues. Trimming cost V 5 bases and J 1 base, with 11 bases left between them. Per the germline V gene, CDR1 is SGHVS and CDR2 is FQNEAQ. CDR3 DNA: TGTGCCAGCAGCCACGGGACACCGAACACTGAAGCTTTCTTT. This codes for CASSHGTPNTEAFF. Based on the CDR3 plus reference TRBV7-8 and TRBJ1-1, the full variable domain is GAGVSQSPRYKVAKRGQDVALRCDPISGHVSLFWYQQALGQGPEFLTYFQNEAQLDKSGLPSDRFFAERPEGSVSTLKIQRTQQEDSAVYLCASSHGTPNTEAFFGQGTRLTVV.

J is TRBJ1-2 and V is TRBV27, with TRBD1 matching 9 bases. After removal of 5 bases from V and 5 bases from J, the junction contained 6 bases not matched to a gene. Germline V gene data show CDR1 as MNHEY and CDR2 as SMNVEV (reference sequence). The CDR3 has 14 amino acids. The CDR3 spells CASSADRGTYGYTF. CDR3 in DNA: TGTGCCAGCAGTGCCGACAGGGGGACATATGGCTACACCTTC.

This sequence joins TRBV6-5 and TRBJ1-1; D gene ambiguous. The CDR3 has 16 amino acids. Germline V gene lookup returns CDR1 MNHEY and CDR2 SVGAGI. The V gene lost 2 bases and the J gene lost 1 base, with 14 bases spanning the gap. Written as DNA, the CDR3 is TGTGCCAGCAGTTACGGGCGGCGGAGGTCGAACACTGAAGCTTTCTTT. Translation gives CASSYGRRRSNTEAFF.

In its sample, this clone was seen once. The V and J genes are TRBV27 and TRBJ2-7, with D perhaps TRBD1 (6 bases). This CDR3 is built from 15 residues. Germline CDR1 and CDR2: MNHEY and SMNVEV (reference sequence). V was cut by 4 bases and J by 2 bases, with 15 bases left in between. In nucleotides, the CDR3 is TGTGCCAGCAGTTCAGCAGGGGAACCTCCCTACGAGCAGTACTTC. This codes for CASSSAGEPPYEQYF.

CDR3 coding DNA: TGTGCCAGCAGTTTTCAGGGTAGTGGATACGAGCAGTACTTC. This codes for CASSFQGSGYEQYF. The rearrangement joins TRBV6-5 to TRBJ2-7; D is perhaps TRBD1 (5 bases). This CDR3 contains 14 residues. V was pared by 4 bases and J by 4 bases, with 14 bases between. Germline-derived CDR1 and CDR2 are MNHEY and SVGAGI.

The chain links TRBV25-1 to TRBJ2-1; 11 bases agree with TRBD1. Losses at the gene ends were 7 bases for V and 7 bases for J; bases not matched to a gene: 6. The CDR3 length is 14 residues. Germline assignment: CDR1 MGHDK and CDR2 SYGVNS. The CDR3 DNA sequence: TGTGCCAGCAACCGGGACAGGGGGTGGAATGAGCAGTTCTTC. It translates to CASNRDRGWNEQFF.

This chain links TRBV19 with TRBJ1-5, with 8 bases that match TRBD1. The CDR3 extends over 13 amino acids. V shed 3 bases and J 5 bases; nucleotides not matched to a gene: 0. The germline V gene has CDR1 LNHDA and CDR2 SQIVND (reference sequence). The chain's CDR3 is CASSMDRDQPQHF. CDR3 DNA: TGTGCCAGTAGTATGGACAGGGATCAGCCCCAGCATTTT.

The V call is TRBV5-1, the J call TRBJ2-1; a weak D match, TRBD2 (5 bases). From germline, CDR1 is SGHRS and CDR2 YFSETQ. Trimming removed 4 bases from V and 6 bases from J, with 14 bases in between. The CDR3 extends over 14 amino acids. CDR3: CASSVTAGVNEQFF. For the CDR3, the DNA is TGCGCCAGCAGCGTAACTGCCGGGGTCAATGAGCAGTTCTTC. The full variable domain, rest sourced from reference TRBV5-1 and TRBJ2-1, is KAGVTQTPRYLIKTRGQQVTLSCSPISGHRSVSWYQQTPGQGLQFLFEYFSETQRNKGNFPGRFSGRQFSNSRSEMNVSTLELGDSALYLCASSVTAGVNEQFFGPGTRLTVL.